Following are 17 T cell receptor beta chains from one sample sequenced in a study of CD8 T cells in Susac syndrome. Random hexamers were used to reverse transcribe an amount of roughly 0.45 to 1 ug RNA. One entry per CDR3 protein results from TCRdb running MiXCR on the immunoSEQ multiplex PCR reads. The sample yields approximately 190,000 distinct CDR3 sequences, approximately 96% seen once. Sequencing input: CD4+ T cells from PBMCs. The receptors come from a human donor with Susac syndrome.

V and J are TRBV29-1 and TRBJ1-5; TRBD1 matches 9 bases. Per germline, CDR1 SQVTM and CDR2 ANQGSEA. The ends lost 5 bases at V and 6 bases at J; junction bases unmatched: 5. The CDR3 consists of 13 residues. The DNA of the CDR3 is TGCAGCGTTCGACAGGGGGTTGGTCAGCCCCAGCATTTT. It codes for CSVRQGVGQPQHF.

CDR3 amino acids: CASSQGDRVAYNEQFF. The DNA of the CDR3 is TGCGCCAGCAGCCAAGGGGACAGGGTGGCCTACAATGAGCAGTTCTTC. V is TRBV4-3 and J is TRBJ2-1, with 9 bases identical to TRBD1. The germline gives CDR1 LGHNA, CDR2 YSLEER. J lost 2 bases, V lost 1 base, and 3 bases had no gene match. This CDR3 has 16 residues.

The J gene is TRBJ1-4, the V gene TRBV4-2; D perhaps matches TRBD1 (6 bases). In germline, CDR1 is LGHNA, CDR2 YNFKEQ. V lost 1 base, J lost 7 bases, and 16 bases lay in between. The CDR3 is made up of 16 amino acids. CDR3 bases: TGTGCCAGCAGCCAAGCTTGGGATACAGGGTCTGAAAAACTGTTTTTT. Its protein is CASSQAWDTGSEKLFF.

The CDR3 here is CASSLAAGLGYEQYF. DNA of the CDR3: TGTGCCAGCAGCTTAGCCGCGGGCCTCGGCTACGAGCAGTACTTC. The chain joins TRBV7-6 to TRBJ2-7, with D tentatively TRBD2 (5 bases). The CDR3 spans 15 residues. V shed 0 bases and J shed 3 bases, with 12 bases lying between them. Per germline, CDR1 SGHVS and CDR2 FNYEAQ.

The chain employs TRBV30 and TRBJ1-6, with 9 bases fitting TRBD1. Germline-derived CDR1 and CDR2 are GTSNPN and SVGIG (reference sequence). The CDR3 covers 15 residues. J lost 6 bases, V lost 4 bases, and 7 bases had no gene match. CDR3 sequence reads: CAWTSRDRVNSPLHF. In nucleotides, the CDR3 is TGTGCCTGGACCAGCCGGGACAGGGTTAATTCACCCCTCCACTTT.

DNA for the CDR3: TGCAGCGTCAGGACAGGGGGCAGGGAGACCCAGTACTTC. Its protein product is CSVRTGGRETQYF. This chain links TRBV29-1 with TRBJ2-5, with 11 nucleotides matching TRBD1. The CDR3 covers 13 residues. CDR1 SQVTM and CDR2 ANQGSEA come from the germline V gene. V shed 6 bases, J shed 5 bases, and the junction held 5 bases outside the gene matches.

This clonotype was detected only a few times. This chain connects TRBV9 to TRBJ1-6, with 7 bases aligning to TRBD1. CDR1 is SGDLS, CDR2 YYNGEE, per germline. This CDR3 comprises 14 residues. V trimming: 4 bases; J trimming: 8 bases; junction bases outside the gene matches: 6. CDR3 protein: CASSPPGQYSPLHF. The CDR3 DNA is TGTGCCAGCAGCCCTCCGGGACAGTATTCACCCCTCCACTTT.

The chain couples TRBV10-3 to TRBJ2-7; D is unresolved. Germline values: CDR1 ENHRY, CDR2 SYGVKD. CDR3 length: 13 residues. Trimming removed 4 bases at V and 3 bases at J, with 10 bases between. CDR3 in amino acids: CAISVEADYEQYF. The CDR3 bases are TGTGCCATCAGTGTTGAGGCGGACTACGAGCAGTACTTC.

The chain joins TRBV28 to TRBJ1-2; D not resolved. Germline CDR1 and CDR2: MDHEN and SYDVKM. This CDR3 spans 13 amino acids. V lost 6 bases, J lost 0 bases, and 8 bases lay in between. The CDR3 nucleotides are TGTGCCAGCAGCCGCGGAACTAACTATGGCTACACCTTC. This translates into CASSRGTNYGYTF.

The V call is TRBV30, the J call TRBJ1-1; D is undetermined. The length of the CDR3 is 11 residues. The germline V and J ends were trimmed by 4 bases and 1 base, with 4 bases remaining between them. The germline gives CDR1 GTSNPN, CDR2 SVGIG (reference sequence). CDR3 protein: CAWKRNTEAFF. The CDR3 bases are TGTGCCTGGAAGAGGAACACTGAAGCTTTCTTT.

V and J are TRBV15 and TRBJ2-2, with a tentative D call TRBD1 (5 bases). Germline CDR1 LNHNV, CDR2 YYDKDF (reference sequence). This CDR3 has 15 residues. Trimming removed 1 base from V and 5 bases from J, with 11 bases in between. The CDR3 loop is CATSRVFRETGELFF. CDR3 sequence (DNA): TGTGCCACCAGCAGAGTCTTCAGGGAAACCGGGGAGCTGTTTTTT.

The chain combines TRBV7-2 with TRBJ1-1; possible D gene TRBD1, 5 bases. Germline V lookup: CDR1 SGHTA, CDR2 FQGNSA. Trimming took off 4 bases at V and 4 bases at J, with 10 bases between the two ends. The CDR3 extends over 13 amino acids. For the CDR3, the DNA is TGTGCCAGCAGCTGGTCGGGGGGCACTGAAGCTTTCTTT. Translation: CASSWSGGTEAFF.

The V gene is TRBV10-3, the J gene TRBJ2-6; D is ambiguous. In germline, CDR1 is ENHRY, CDR2 SYGVKD. The CDR3 runs to 14 residues. Trimming left V 3 bases short and J 2 bases short, with 5 bases between. The CDR3 DNA reads as TGTGCCATCAGTGAAGAAACTGGGGCCAACGTCCTGACTTTC. Its translation is CAISEETGANVLTF.

The chain carries TRBV20-1 and TRBJ1-2; perhaps TRBD1 as D (5 bases). CDR1 and CDR2 (germline): DFQATT, SNEGSKA (reference sequence). Trimming took 5 bases from V and 8 from J, leaving 15 bases between them. The CDR3 covers 12 residues. As DNA, the CDR3 is TGCAGTGCTTGGGACGGCCCGGGGGGCTACACCTTC. Amino acids: CSAWDGPGGYTF.

The chain carries TRBV11-2 and TRBJ2-5; 9 bases line up with TRBD1. CDR3 length equals 14 residues. Germline V gives CDR1 SGHAT, CDR2 FQNNGV. Germline trimming cut 4 bases from V and 5 bases from J; bases unmatched to any gene: 5. The chain's CDR3 is CASSSGTGWETQYF. The CDR3 DNA sequence: TGTGCCAGCAGCTCAGGGACAGGGTGGGAGACCCAGTACTTC.

The chain couples TRBV20-1 to TRBJ2-5; TRBD2 matches 7 bases. Unmatched junction bases numbered 9, after V lost 0 bases and J lost 2 bases. CDR3 length equals 16 residues. Germline V lookup: CDR1 DFQATT, CDR2 SNEGSKA (reference sequence). CDR3 sequence reads: CSAREGSGGGQETQYF. The CDR3 DNA sequence: TGCAGTGCTAGAGAAGGGTCGGGGGGAGGACAAGAGACCCAGTACTTC.

The V gene is TRBV2, the J gene TRBJ2-1; 12 positions agree with TRBD2. Germline CDR1 SNHLY, CDR2 FYNNEI. CDR3 length equals 15 residues. Germline trimming cut 5 bases from V and 7 bases from J; bases unmatched to any gene: 6. Written as DNA, the CDR3 is TGTGCCAGCAGTCTAGCGGGGGGGCAAGGAAATGAGCAGTTCTTC. This encodes CASSLAGGQGNEQFF.